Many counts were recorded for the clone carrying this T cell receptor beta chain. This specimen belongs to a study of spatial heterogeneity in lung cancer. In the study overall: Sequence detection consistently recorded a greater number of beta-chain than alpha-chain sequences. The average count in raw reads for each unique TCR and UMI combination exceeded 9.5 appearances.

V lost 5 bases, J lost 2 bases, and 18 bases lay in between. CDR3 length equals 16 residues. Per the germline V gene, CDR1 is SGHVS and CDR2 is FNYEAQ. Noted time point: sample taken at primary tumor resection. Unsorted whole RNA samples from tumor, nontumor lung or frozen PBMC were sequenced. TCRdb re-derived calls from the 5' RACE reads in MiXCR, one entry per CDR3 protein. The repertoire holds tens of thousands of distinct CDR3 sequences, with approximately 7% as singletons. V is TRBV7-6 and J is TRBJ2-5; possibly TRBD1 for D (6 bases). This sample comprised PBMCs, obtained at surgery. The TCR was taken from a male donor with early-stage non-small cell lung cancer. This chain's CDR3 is CASSPKQGSLQETQYF. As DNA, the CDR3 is TGTGCCAGCAGCCCAAAACAGGGTTCGTTACAAGAGACCCAGTACTTC.